The rows below give T cell receptor beta chains drawn from one sample of a study of T cell responses to AZD1222 COVID-19 vaccine. TCRdb's copy holds only in-frame clones and misses some; the assay was immunoSEQ multiplex PCR. This repertoire shows about 130,000 clones, about 90% found once; its top ten account for approximately 2%. The source material was peripheral blood, sampled on day 0 of AZD1222 vaccination. These receptors all come from an adult in good health. The conserved cysteine and the conserved F or W are not part of the CDR3 here. Rows give clone size only sometimes, using once, few, many, or a class for an expanded clone.

v_gene	j_gene	abundance	CDR3aa
TRBV6-5	TRBJ1-6	NA	ASPGHPNSPLH
TRBV18	TRBJ1-3	once	ASSLLPGQKGNTIY
TRBV11-2	TRBJ2-1	NA	ASSLERGFYEQF
TRBV2	TRBJ1-6	NA	ASSGTGSSSPLH
TRBV7-9	TRBJ1-1	NA	ASSLVSSEAF
TRBV19	TRBJ2-7	NA	ASSMSGGTSYEQY
TRBV5-6	TRBJ2-7	NA	ASSLDGGNSYEQY
TRBV27	TRBJ2-7	NA	ASSLKHSYEQY
TRBV6-4	TRBJ2-3	once	ASSDGLSTDTQY
TRBV3-1/TRBV3-2	TRBJ2-1	NA	ASSSTSGGAGEQF
TRBV5-1	TRBJ1-3	NA	ASSETTGGTIY
TRBV2	TRBJ2-5	NA	ARGGFKEAGTQY
TRBV27	TRBJ2-3	NA	ASCTLKRGSTDTQY
TRBV12-3/TRBV12-4	TRBJ2-5	NA	ASSPTLFTQY
TRBV11-3	TRBJ2-2	NA	ASTTGAGELF
TRBV4-3	TRBJ1-1	NA	ASKDSGLSTEAF
TRBV4-3	TRBJ2-3	NA	ASSQVNRGLADTQY
TRBV7-2	TRBJ1-4	NA	ASSPQGPSEKLF
TRBV19	TRBJ1-6	NA	ASSMDGDSPLH
TRBV29-1	TRBJ2-3	NA	SCGGKTDTQY
TRBV19	TRBJ1-6	NA	ASTLGFRSNSPLH
TRBV3-1/TRBV3-2	TRBJ1-2	NA	ASSPYGANHNYGYT
TRBV27	TRBJ1-4	NA	ASSSRDRDEKLF
TRBV2	TRBJ2-2	few	ASTEGQGFGELF
TRBV3-1/TRBV3-2	TRBJ1-1	NA	ASSQGGQDTEAF
TRBV27	TRBJ1-6	NA	ASSTYARQVHYNSPLH
TRBV29-1	TRBJ1-2	NA	TTGDYGYT
TRBV5-4	TRBJ2-5	NA	ASSTRLAGQSRGETQY
TRBV18	TRBJ2-2	NA	ASSQGPTGELF
TRBV12-5	TRBJ1-1	NA	ASGLPSIGVRGEAF
TRBV7-6	TRBJ2-2	NA	ASSSWGEGNTGELF
TRBV5-4	TRBJ1-2	once	ASSLVGVGSHT
TRBV30	TRBJ1-5	NA	AWSVDRAGNWRQPQH
TRBV5-3	TRBJ1-5	NA	ARSLSRDQPQH
TRBV27	TRBJ1-1	NA	ASSLFKQNTEAF
TRBV6-5	TRBJ2-1	NA	ASSRSSYNEQF
TRBV4-3	TRBJ2-5	many	ASSLETSPGETQY
TRBV9	TRBJ2-7	NA	ASSVSGDASYEQY
TRBV18	TRBJ1-5	once	ASSPGGNQPQH
TRBV6-5	TRBJ2-2	NA	ASSTQTLAGELF
TRBV7-3	TRBJ2-3	NA	ASRTGTGDNTDTQY